This TCR beta chain was captured in a study of CD8+ T cells in alopecia areata. The treatment is: oral pan-JAK inhibitor, 5-10 mg twice daily. Sequencing templates came from extracted RNA that was reverse transcribed into cDNA. Only in-frame clones appear in the TCRdb table, and some are missing; sequencing was by immunoSEQ multiplex PCR. The sample carries about 120,000 clones, 56% recorded once. Germline loops: CDR1 LGHNA, CDR2 YNFKEQ. Trimming stripped 4 bases from V and 5 bases from J, with 18 bases between. This CDR3 contains 16 residues. The sequence came from a human donor with alopecia areata. The chain uses TRBV4-2 and TRBJ2-1; a possible D gene is TRBD2 (5 bases). Sequenced here: CD4+ T cells sorted from blood, sampled at week 24, from a patient treated with tofacitinib. The CDR3, as DNA: TGTGCCAGCAGCCGGGCGGGTCTACGACCTGACAATGAGCAGTTCTTC. It specifies CASSRAGLRPDNEQFF.